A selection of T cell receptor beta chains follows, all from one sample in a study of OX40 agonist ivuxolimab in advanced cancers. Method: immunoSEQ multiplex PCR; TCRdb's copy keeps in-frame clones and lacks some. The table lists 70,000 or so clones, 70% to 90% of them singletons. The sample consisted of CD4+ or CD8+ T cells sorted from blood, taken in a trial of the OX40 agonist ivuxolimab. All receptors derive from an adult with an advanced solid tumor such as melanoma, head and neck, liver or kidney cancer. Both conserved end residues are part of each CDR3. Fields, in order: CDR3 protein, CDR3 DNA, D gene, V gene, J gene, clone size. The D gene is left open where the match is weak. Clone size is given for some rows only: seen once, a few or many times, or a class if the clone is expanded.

CDR3 protein: CASSEKGDRGRNQPQHF
CDR3 DNA: TGTGCCAGCAGTGAAAAGGGGGACAGGGGGAGAAATCAGCCCCAGCATTTT
D gene: TRBD1
V gene: TRBV6-1
J gene: TRBJ1-5
clone size: NA

CDR3 protein: CASSLTGPETQYF
CDR3 DNA: TGTGCCAGCAGCTTAACAGGCCCAGAGACCCAGTACTTC
D gene: NA
V gene: TRBV11-2
J gene: TRBJ2-5
clone size: once

CDR3 protein: CASSQALTGGYEQYF
CDR3 DNA: TGTGCCAGCAGCCAAGCCCTAACAGGGGGCTACGAGCAGTACTTC
D gene: TRBD1
V gene: TRBV4-2
J gene: TRBJ2-7
clone size: NA

CDR3 protein: CASSLRTSGNHEQFF
CDR3 DNA: TGTGCCAGCAGTTTAAGGACTAGCGGGAATCATGAGCAGTTCTTC
D gene: TRBD2
V gene: TRBV27
J gene: TRBJ2-1
clone size: NA

CDR3 protein: CASSVLVGREQFF
CDR3 DNA: TGTGCCAGCAGCGTTTTAGTGGGGCGTGAGCAGTTCTTC
D gene: NA
V gene: TRBV7-9
J gene: TRBJ2-1
clone size: NA

CDR3 protein: CASSLAYSLGGGEEQYF
CDR3 DNA: TGTGCCAGCAGCTTGGCCTATTCTCTCGGCGGGGGCGAAGAGCAGTACTTC
D gene: NA
V gene: TRBV5-4
J gene: TRBJ2-7
clone size: NA

CDR3 protein: CASSRSSDRDTGELFF
CDR3 DNA: TGCGCCAGCAGCCGAAGCTCGGACAGGGACACCGGGGAGCTGTTTTTT
D gene: TRBD1
V gene: TRBV5-1
J gene: TRBJ2-2
clone size: NA

CDR3 protein: CASKAGGPTDTQYF
CDR3 DNA: TGTGCCAGCAAAGCGGGAGGGCCCACAGATACGCAGTATTTT
D gene: TRBD2
V gene: TRBV6-1
J gene: TRBJ2-3
clone size: NA

CDR3 protein: CANSANYYGYTF
CDR3 DNA: TGTGCCAACTCAGCTAACTACTATGGCTACACCTTC
D gene: NA
V gene: TRBV6-1
J gene: TRBJ1-2
clone size: NA

CDR3 protein: CASSVRDRGYTNEQFF
CDR3 DNA: TGTGCCAGCAGCGTACGGGACAGGGGCTACACCAATGAGCAGTTCTTC
D gene: TRBD1
V gene: TRBV9
J gene: TRBJ2-1
clone size: NA

CDR3 protein: CASSYSMGENTGELFF
CDR3 DNA: TGTGCCAGCAGTTACTCGATGGGGGAGAACACCGGGGAGCTGTTTTTT
D gene: NA
V gene: TRBV6-5
J gene: TRBJ2-2
clone size: NA

CDR3 protein: CASSLSTGEGRKLFF
CDR3 DNA: TGTGCCAGCAGCTTGTCGACAGGGGAGGGTCGAAAACTGTTTTTT
D gene: TRBD1
V gene: TRBV5-5
J gene: TRBJ1-4
clone size: NA

CDR3 protein: CASRGDRVYNEQFF
CDR3 DNA: TGTGCCAGCAGGGGGGACAGGGTTTACAATGAGCAGTTCTTC
D gene: TRBD1
V gene: TRBV7-2
J gene: TRBJ2-1
clone size: NA

CDR3 protein: CASSFSRTGLNYEQYF
CDR3 DNA: TGTGCCAGCAGTTTCTCCCGGACAGGCTTAAACTACGAGCAGTACTTC
D gene: TRBD1
V gene: TRBV28
J gene: TRBJ2-7
clone size: NA

CDR3 protein: CSVEDGRAIYNEQFF
CDR3 DNA: TGCAGCGTTGAAGACGGTCGGGCGATTTACAATGAGCAGTTCTTC
D gene: NA
V gene: TRBV29-1
J gene: TRBJ2-1
clone size: NA

CDR3 protein: CASSLPRTGGLSTDTQYF
CDR3 DNA: TGTGCCAGCAGCTTACCGCGGACAGGGGGCCTCAGCACAGATACGCAGTATTTT
D gene: TRBD1
V gene: TRBV7-9
J gene: TRBJ2-3
clone size: NA

CDR3 protein: CASSVLADTDTQYF
CDR3 DNA: TGTGCCAGCAGCGTACTAGCGGATACAGATACGCAGTATTTT
D gene: TRBD2
V gene: TRBV9
J gene: TRBJ2-3
clone size: NA